The entry below gives a single T cell receptor beta chain sequence along with its context. Its antigen remains unidentified. This may stem from a read error, because a much larger clone lies one nucleotide away. This entry comes from a study of blood T cells in healthy people across ages. Findings and limits, study-wide: Unknown donor CMV status possibly confounded expanded clonotype changes. Reliance upon unsorted PBMCs precluded definitive naive versus antigen-experienced comparison.

Using a J-beta primer mix together with a sample-barcoded 5' primer, a second PCR was run for 7 to 11 cycles. MiXCR, run by TCRdb on the 5' RACE reads, gives a single entry per CDR3 protein. Found here are 630,000 or so distinct CDR3 sequences, about 30% of them singletons; the top ten hold approximately 14%. Ranging in age from roughly 6 to 95, the donors were healthy Caucasian individuals from Russia. Total RNA, at least 6 micrograms per sample, came from PBMCs. Germline loops: CDR1 ENHRY, CDR2 SYGVKD. The CDR3 is 14 residues long. J is TRBJ1-2 and V is TRBV10-3; TRBD1 matches at 10 bases. This sequence originates from a woman aged 80 or over in good health. Sequenced material: blood. CDR3 DNA: TGTGCCATCACCCGGGACAGGGGCGACTATGGCTACATCTTC. Protein product: CAITRDRGDYGYIF.